This TCR beta chain was profiled in a study of T cell changes during pregnancy in multiple sclerosis. The repertoire was sequenced with immunoSEQ multiplex PCR; TCRdb's copy has only in-frame clones and lacks some. The table includes tens of thousands of clones, just under 95% detected once. The V segment lost 5 bases and the J segment 8 bases; nucleotides outside the gene matches: 11. The germline V gene encodes CDR1 LNHDA and CDR2 SQIVND (reference sequence). There are 14 residues in the CDR3. This chain joins TRBV19 and TRBJ1-2; 7 positions agree with TRBD1. The source was peripheral blood, collected in the second trimester of pregnancy. The receptor was isolated from a female donor with multiple sclerosis, enrolled in a pregnancy study. CDR3 region: CASSPHRGLSGYTF. DNA of the CDR3: TGTGCCAGTAGTCCCCACAGGGGTTTGAGCGGCTACACCTTC. The variable domain in full, with the rest retrieved from reference TRBV19 and TRBJ1-2, is DGGITQSPKYLFRKEGQNVTLSCEQNLNHDAMYWYRQDPGQGLRLIYYSQIVNDFQKGDIAEGYSVSREKKESFPLTVTSAQKNPTAFYLCASSPHRGLSGYTFGSGTRLTVV.